Listed here are 17 T cell receptor beta chains from one sample, sequenced in a study of T cell repertoires in cytomegalovirus infection. The antigens these receptors bind are not known. MiXCR, applied by TCRdb to the reads, yields one record per CDR3 protein. Of fewer than 950,000 distinct CDR3 sequences detected, approximately 29% appear once; the ten largest clones hold roughly an eighth. Sequences were derived from cultured CD8+ T cells from PBMCs, sampled from culture after CMV antigen stimulation. The receptors derive from a human donor in good health (CMV status not recorded). Some clones in this sample may be carry-over from other donors' samples.

This clonotype has a handful of counts. The rearrangement joins TRBV12-3 or TRBV12-4 to TRBJ1-4; D not certain. The CDR3 is 11 residues long. The V gene lost 7 bases and the J gene lost 6 bases, with 6 bases spanning the gap. The DNA of the CDR3 is TGTGCCAGCACTTCTGATGAAAAACTGTTTTTT. As protein: CASTSDEKLFF.

This clonotype has more than one count but fewer than ten. The CDR3 sequence: CASRDSWSLETQYF. The CDR3 DNA follows: TGCGCCAGCAGGGACAGTTGGTCGTTAGAGACCCAGTACTTC. V usage is TRBV10-2 and J usage is TRBJ2-5; D possibly corresponds to TRBD1 (6 bases). The length of the CDR3 is 14 residues. The germline gives CDR1 WSHSY, CDR2 SAAADI. V lost 6 bases, J lost 4 bases, and 15 bases lay in between.

The chain employs TRBV29-1 and TRBJ2-7, with 7 positions matching TRBD1. The J segment lost 3 bases and the V segment lost 5 bases, leaving 13 bases of the junction unmatched. This CDR3 spans 15 amino acids. CDR1 is SQVTM and CDR2 is ANQGSEA in the germline V gene. The CDR3 DNA reads TGCAGCGTTTATAATGGGGACAGAGGTATCTACGAGCAGTACTTC. This encodes CSVYNGDRGIYEQYF.

J is TRBJ2-7 and V is TRBV6-2 or TRBV6-3; perhaps TRBD2 as D (7 bases). This CDR3 has 13 amino acids. Deletions cut 6 bases from V and 3 bases from J, with 12 bases between. The germline V gene has CDR1 MNHEY and CDR2 SVGEGT. CDR3 amino acids: CASRAGHLYEQYV. DNA of the CDR3: TGTGCCAGCAGAGCGGGACACCTCTACGAGCAGTACGTC.

This sequence joins TRBV24-1 and TRBJ2-3; D may be TRBD2 (5 bases). Germline V lookup: CDR1 KGHDR, CDR2 SFDVKD. CDR3 length: 15 amino acids. The V end lost 4 bases, the J end lost 0 bases, and 10 bases lay between the germline ends. Written as DNA, the CDR3 is TGTGCCACCAGTGACATGGACTCTAGCACAGATACGCAGTATTTT. Amino acids: CATSDMDSSTDTQYF.

This chain links TRBV19 with TRBJ1-1, with 9 bases identical to TRBD1. This CDR3 is built from 15 residues. In germline, CDR1 is LNHDA, CDR2 SQIVND (reference sequence). Germline trimming cut 5 bases from V and 0 bases from J; bases unmatched to any gene: 4. The CDR3: CASSVRTGVNTEAFF. The CDR3 coding sequence is TGTGCCAGTAGTGTCAGGACAGGGGTGAACACTGAAGCTTTCTTT.

The sample holds a few counts of this clonotype. The rearrangement joins TRBV27 to TRBJ2-1; D is unclear. With 8 bases removed from V and 9 bases from J, the gap between germline ends came to 11 bases. Germline V gives CDR1 MNHEY, CDR2 SMNVEV (reference sequence). The CDR3 sequence is 11 residues long. The CDR3, as DNA: TGTGCCAGCGAATGGGCTCGTGAGCAGTTCTTC. It yields the protein CASEWAREQFF.

This chain uses TRBV27 with TRBJ1-5, with D possibly being TRBD1 (6 bases). This CDR3 spans 15 amino acids. V was pared by 6 bases and J by 0 bases, with 12 bases between. CDR1 and CDR2 (germline): MNHEY, SMNVEV (reference sequence). Written as DNA, the CDR3 is TGTGCCAGCAGCACAGGGCCCTATAGCAATCAGCCCCAGCATTTT. It specifies CASSTGPYSNQPQHF.

In regard to this clonotype: A much larger clone differs by one base, so this may be a read error. This chain joins TRBV7-4 and TRBJ2-1; TRBD2 matches at 11 bases. The CDR3 is 16 residues long. Per the germline V gene, CDR1 is SGHVT and CDR2 is SQSDAQ. Trimming removed 2 bases from V and 7 bases from J; junction bases left unmatched: 7. The CDR3: CASSLFTSGGSNEQFF. The CDR3 DNA is TGTGCCAGCAGCTTATTTACTAGCGGGGGCTCGAATGAGCAGTTCTTC.

This clonotype was counted a few times. This chain links TRBV4-1 with TRBJ2-7; D uncertain. The germline gives CDR1 MGHRA, CDR2 YSYEKL. The CDR3 consists of 16 residues. V was pared by 0 bases and J by 0 bases, with 12 bases between. The CDR3 coding sequence is TGCGCCAGCAGCCAAGATCCCGGGCCAGACTCCTACGAGCAGTACTTC. This encodes CASSQDPGPDSYEQYF.

This chain joins TRBV19 and TRBJ2-1; the D gene could be TRBD1 or TRBD2 (6 bases each). Germline V gene sequence: CDR1 LNHDA, CDR2 SQIVND (reference sequence). The CDR3 extends over 12 amino acids. Trimming cost V 3 bases and J 8 bases, with 8 bases left between them. The CDR3 reads CASSIGGHEQFF. The CDR3 DNA reads as TGTGCCAGTAGTATCGGGGGCCATGAGCAGTTCTTC.

This clonotype was seen a few times. This chain links TRBV28 with TRBJ1-6; 8 bases are a match to TRBD1. The length of the CDR3 is 14 residues. Germline CDR1 reads MDHEN; CDR2 reads SYDVKM. V lost 5 bases and J lost 7; bases outside the gene matches: 4. The CDR3 sequence: CASSQDRENSPLHF. The CDR3 DNA sequence: TGTGCCAGCAGTCAGGACAGGGAAAATTCACCCCTCCACTTT.

With respect to this clonotype: Relative to the germline gene, one junction end is altered; a read error may explain this. This chain links TRBV4-1 with TRBJ2-1, with D possibly being TRBD1 (6 bases). There are 15 residues in the CDR3. Germline CDR1 is MGHRA and CDR2 is YSYEKL. The CDR3 nucleotides read TGCACCAGCAGCCAAGACCCAGGGGCCTACAATGAGCAGTTCTTC. This translates into CTSSQDPGAYNEQFF.

V is TRBV5-1 and J is TRBJ2-7; D remains ambiguous. CDR1 is SGHRS, CDR2 YFSETQ, per germline. CDR3 size: 14 residues. Trimming took off 2 bases at V and 0 bases at J, with 9 bases between the two ends. In DNA form, the CDR3 reads TGCGCCAGCAGCTTCACCATTGGCTCCTACGAGCAGTACTTC. Its protein is CASSFTIGSYEQYF.

This clonotype has a handful of counts. The rearrangement uses TRBV4-1 and TRBJ1-6; no clear D. Germline values: CDR1 MGHRA, CDR2 YSYEKL. V shed 0 bases and J shed 5 bases, with 8 bases lying between them. The CDR3 covers 15 residues. The CDR3 spells CASSQDEDHNSPLHF. The DNA for the CDR3 is TGCGCCAGCAGCCAAGATGAGGACCATAATTCACCCCTCCACTTT.

This clonotype was picked up many times. V usage is TRBV7-2 and J usage is TRBJ2-3; 8 nucleotides line up with TRBD2. The CDR3 contains 16 residues. Germline-derived CDR1 and CDR2 are SGHTA and FQGNSA. Trimming took 5 bases from V and 2 from J; bases not matched to a gene: 9. DNA of the CDR3: TGTGCCAGCAGCATCGGGACTAGGTTACTCACAGATACGCAGTATTTT. Translation: CASSIGTRLLTDTQYF. The complete variable domain, with remaining parts taken from reference TRBV7-2 and TRBJ2-3, reads GAGVSQSPSNKVTEKGKDVELRCDPISGHTALYWYRQSLGQGLEFLIYFQGNSAPDKSGLPSDRFSAERTGGSVSTLTIQRTQQEDSAVYLCASSIGTRLLTDTQYFGPGTRLTVL.

This clonotype was seen only a few times. The chain carries TRBV7-8 and TRBJ1-1; D gene uncertain. From germline, CDR1 is SGHVS and CDR2 FQNEAQ. Trimming took 2 bases from V and 1 from J, leaving 14 bases between them. The CDR3 runs 16 residues. The chain's CDR3 is CASSLYSAAANTEAFF. CDR3 nucleotide sequence: TGTGCCAGCAGCTTATACTCCGCCGCGGCGAACACTGAAGCTTTCTTT.